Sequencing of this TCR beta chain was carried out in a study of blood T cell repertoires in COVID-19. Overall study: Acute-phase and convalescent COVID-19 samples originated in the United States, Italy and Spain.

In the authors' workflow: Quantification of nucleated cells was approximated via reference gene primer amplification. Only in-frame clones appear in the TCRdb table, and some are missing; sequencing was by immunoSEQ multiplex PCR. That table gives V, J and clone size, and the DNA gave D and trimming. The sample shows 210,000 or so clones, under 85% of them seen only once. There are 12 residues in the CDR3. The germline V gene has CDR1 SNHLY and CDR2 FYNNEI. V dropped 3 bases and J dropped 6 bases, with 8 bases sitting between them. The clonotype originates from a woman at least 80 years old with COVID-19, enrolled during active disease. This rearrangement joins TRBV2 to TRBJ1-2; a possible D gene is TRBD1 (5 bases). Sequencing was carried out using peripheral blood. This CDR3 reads CASSDWTHGYTF. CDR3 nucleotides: TGTGCCAGCAGTGATTGGACACATGGCTACACCTTC. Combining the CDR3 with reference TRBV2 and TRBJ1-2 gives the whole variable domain EPEVTQTPSHQVTQMGQEVILRCVPISNHLYFYWYRQILGQKVEFLVSFYNNEISEKSEIFDDQFSVERPDGSNFTLKIRSTKLEDSAMYFCASSDWTHGYTFGSGTRLTVV.